Listed below are T cell receptor beta chains from one sample, sequenced in a study of circulating CD8 cells and anti-PD-1 response in melanoma. TCRdb re-derived calls from the reads in MiXCR, one entry per CDR3 protein. This sample carries 740 or so distinct CDR3 sequences, less than 8.5% of them seen once, and the ten largest clones take roughly 6.7%. The source material was CD8+ T cells from PBMCs, sampled at baseline or after one month of anti-PD-1 therapy (not recorded which). These TCRs come from a human donor with melanoma. Each CDR3 is given without its conserved first and last residue. Clone size is not always given. Where it is, it says once, few, many or a class for expanded clones.

J	size	V	CDR3
TRBJ2-1	few	TRBV20-1	SARAGLAGSYNEQS
TRBJ2-1	.	TRBV14	ASSQWDSLEQF
TRBJ2-1	.	TRBV28	ASSGTLRESSYNEQF
TRBJ2-1	medium-sized	TRBV19	ASSIYDGWAGNEQF
TRBJ2-7	medium-sized	TRBV20-1	SAEPGLALNYEQY
TRBJ2-7	large	TRBV23-1	ASSQSRVDLTRDRGTVHEQY
TRBJ2-7	few	TRBV20-1	SARTPSYYDEQY
TRBJ2-2	medium-sized	TRBV19	ASSIMGLGTGELF
TRBJ2-1	medium-sized	TRBV19	ASSIQGTYNEQF
TRBJ2-7	large	TRBV29-1	SVRLPFYEQY
TRBJ2-7	large	TRBV2	ASNTGTTNYEQY
TRBJ2-7	few	TRBV20-1	SARDVGHEQY
TRBJ2-3	large	TRBV7-2	ASISPGGTDTQY
TRBJ2-1	large	TRBV7-2	ASSPWGLAGVVNEQF
TRBJ2-1	large	TRBV11-1	ASSLARGAASNEQF
TRBJ2-2	.	TRBV27	ASSLDPEGTGELF
TRBJ2-1	medium-sized	TRBV30	AWSPTTGEQF
TRBJ1-5	few	TRBV27	ASSPSGQPQH
TRBJ2-3	large	TRBV25-1	ASSDTKTSGRSPSPDTQY
TRBJ1-6	large	TRBV7-2	ASRSRGSYNSPLH
TRBJ2-3	medium-sized	TRBV7-8	ASSFLIGQAIGGTDTQY
TRBJ2-3	large	TRBV29-1	SVEVAGEAPDTQY
TRBJ2-2	large	TRBV2	ASSAFSGELF
TRBJ1-2	large	TRBV19	ASSRGYGYT
TRBJ2-7	large	TRBV4-1	ASSQEVRDHYEQY
TRBJ2-3	large	TRBV11-2	ASSLDGRAGDTQY
TRBJ2-7	medium-sized	TRBV20-1	SARDLESTYEQY
TRBJ2-1	large	TRBV27	ASSLSLVGSSYNEQF
TRBJ2-7	medium-sized	TRBV5-5	ASSLTGTSGEGQY
TRBJ2-1	few	TRBV19	ASSIDLGQGSYNEQF
TRBJ2-1	large	TRBV27	ASSMLAGGPYNEQF
TRBJ1-2	large	TRBV7-8	ASSKDRGYGYT
TRBJ2-7	large	TRBV9	ASSVAGELYEQY
TRBJ2-1	large	TRBV20-1	SAPGRTGLNNEQF
TRBJ2-7	large	TRBV7-3	ASSPIPQGYAEQY
TRBJ1-5	medium-sized	TRBV28	ASSHRDWNQPQH
TRBJ2-1	large	TRBV19	ASKGTPTEQF
TRBJ1-2	medium-sized	TRBV7-2	ASSLGQGYGYT
TRBJ2-1	large	TRBV25-1	ASREMREDEQF
TRBJ2-3	few	TRBV19	ASKGLSTDTQY
TRBJ2-3	large	TRBV18	ASSSPPGDADTQY
TRBJ1-2	.	TRBV29-1	SGGTMNGYT
TRBJ2-7	medium-sized	TRBV5-6	ASSHHSGLLSYEQY
TRBJ2-3	few	TRBV14	ASSQTTLADTQY
TRBJ2-1	large	TRBV13	ASSPDRAVYNEQF
TRBJ2-7	medium-sized	TRBV24-1	ATFPGLGGYEQY
TRBJ2-7	.	TRBV19	ASRPSRVTEQY
TRBJ2-1	large	TRBV29-1	SVVLQGNEQF
TRBJ2-7	medium-sized	TRBV29-1	SATGGEQY
TRBJ2-3	medium-sized	TRBV20-1	SARELAESTDTQY
TRBJ2-5	medium-sized	TRBV5-6	ASSLGSVETQY
TRBJ2-7	large	TRBV24-1	ATSGTDHEQY
TRBJ2-1	medium-sized	TRBV12-3/TRBV12-4	AGGINYNEQF
TRBJ2-1	.	TRBV19	AGRGFYNERF
TRBJ2-7	few	TRBV6-1	ASKWGEQY
TRBJ2-7	large	TRBV12-3/TRBV12-4	ASKGAPREGPSGEQY